Listed here is a single T cell receptor beta chain. Its recognized antigen is unknown. The sample holds no much larger clone one base away, and base qualities are not on file. CDR1 SGHTA and CDR2 FQGNSA are derived from the germline V gene. The V and J ends are trimmed by 5 bases and 5 bases, leaving 10 bases between them. There are 12 amino acids in the CDR3, from cysteine to phenylalanine inclusive. The only DNA kept is the CDR3, 36 bases in frame from the first base. This sample is part of a study of shared clonotypes between healthy human individuals (dated by TCRdb to 2020 to 2022). The study in broad terms: Two women and a few men aged 18 to 49 years were included in the cohort. For each donor, CD4 naive and CD4 memory were each given three plates, CD8 naive was given two plates, and CD8 memory was given one plate. To estimate repertoire size and how much clonotypes are shared between individuals, the study performed deep sequencing of blood TCR repertoires from 4 to 6 healthy adults. Libraries were prepared and TCR repertoires were sequenced by different laboratories using diverse techniques, in order to increase sequencing depth and limit assay-specific biases. Each donor's leukapheresis produced roughly between roughly 0.94 and 9.5 billion PBMCs.

Here is what the overall study found, with its caveats: Clonotypes shared by all four sorted-subset donors showed higher generation probabilities than non-shared clonotypes. The genetic and exposure-history diversity represented was limited by the small number of donors. Incomplete sequencing was indicated by rarefaction of sorted-subset datasets, despite the large sequencing depth. Sampling was limited to blood, and TCR repertoires in tissue likely differ from TCR repertoires in blood. Estimated clonotype richness was generally larger for naive than for memory subsets. Sharing across several donors was observed for around 5% of naive CD4, 3% to 4% of naive CD8, 2% to 2.5% of memory CD4, and about 0.4% of memory CD8 clonotypes. Pairwise subsampling led to the expectation that sequencing depth would affect the degree of clonotype sharing among donors.

Donors were healthy HIV-negative adults with no recently reported acute infections or vaccinations. Every donor was a Caucasian adult residing in Nashville, Tennessee, USA. Magnetic negative selection was used to enrich CD4+ T cells, after which naive cells were positively selected on CD45RA and the negative fraction became the memory subset. After blood collection by leukapheresis, PBMCs were isolated using Ficoll-Histopaque density gradient centrifugation and then cryopreserved in the vapor phase of liquid nitrogen. Analytical flow cytometry was used to check the purity and quantity of each magnetically sorted T cell population. Genomic DNA was isolated from every sorted fraction and measured by UV absorbance on a Nanodrop 2000c. TCR CDR3 regions were amplified from genomic DNA by multiplex PCR using the deep immunoSEQ assay. Extracted genomic DNA from each cell subset was distributed evenly across all wells of several immunoSEQ 96-well plates, and each plate was treated as a replicate. Each replicate PCR for sorted subsets received about 210 ng genomic DNA, equal to roughly 33,000 T cell genomes. Purified libraries were quantified with a Qubit 3.0 fluorometer, sized on a Bioanalyzer 2100, and re-quantified with the KAPA Library Quantification kit. Each immunoSEQ 96-well plate was sequenced on its own single-read 150-cycle Illumina NextSeq 550 flow cell. The study's own analysis went as follows. Because the immunoSEQ output included only junctional sequences and no quality scores, the filtering could not be the same as the filtering used for full-length reads. To assign V/J genes and CDR3, sequences were annotated using PyIR, a Python wrapper for IgBLAST v1.9, with IMGT germline references. Reads were filtered out if the reads had weak V/J assignments (E-value above 1e-6), no CDR3, stop codons, out-of-frame junctions, or ambiguous translated residues. V3J clonotypes were defined by identical inferred V gene, J gene, and CDR3 amino acid sequence. The percentage overlap between two repertoires was calculated by dividing the number of shared unique clonotypes by the size of the smaller repertoire. Repertoire richness was assessed with RTK rarefaction, the Chao1 estimator, and Recon v2.1 estimates of unobserved clonotypes. Generation probabilities for all TCRbeta clonotypes obtained by the gDNA method from a handful of donors were computed using OLGA. This immuneACCESS table, as held by TCRdb, lists in-frame sequences with V and J called but not all clones. Of the missing ones, under half trace to an unresolved V gene in checked studies; the others have no known cause. D and trimming come from the DNA, and the V and J calls and clone size come from that table. The sample yields some 550,000 clones; 97% were counted once. The top ten clonotypes cover 0.055% to 0.07% of the sample.

This chain is built from TRBV7-2 and TRBJ2-7, with the D gene not confidently named. The sample comprised naive CD4+ T cells sorted from blood. The label giving this sample's cell subset or site can be read as: CD45RA+ positively selected. The sequence derives from a woman in her twenties or thirties in good health. The DNA is as follows: TGTGCCAGCAGCGCATATCGCGACGAGCAGTACTTC. This encodes CASSAYRDEQYF.